This T cell receptor beta chain was obtained from a study of blood T cell repertoires in COVID-19. CDR3 length equals 14 residues. V dropped 4 bases and J dropped 6; count of bases not matched to a gene: 11. Germline lookup yields CDR1 GTSNPN and CDR2 SVGIG (reference sequence). Original data processing: Reference gene primer amplification gave estimated nucleated cell counts. The data were produced by immunoSEQ multiplex PCR, yet TCRdb's version contains in-frame clones alone and is incomplete. V, J and clone size are taken as reported in that table, and D and trimming were inferred from the DNA itself. The sample yields over 200,000 clones, around 80% seen once.

This chain links TRBV30 with TRBJ1-2; TRBD1 aligns across 7 bases. The TCR sequence derives from a man between 40 and 49 years old with acute or convalescent COVID-19. The sample taken for sequencing was peripheral blood. The CDR3 bases are TGTGCCTGGACCTTAAGGGGGCAAGGCGATGGCTACACCTTC. Its translation is CAWTLRGQGDGYTF.